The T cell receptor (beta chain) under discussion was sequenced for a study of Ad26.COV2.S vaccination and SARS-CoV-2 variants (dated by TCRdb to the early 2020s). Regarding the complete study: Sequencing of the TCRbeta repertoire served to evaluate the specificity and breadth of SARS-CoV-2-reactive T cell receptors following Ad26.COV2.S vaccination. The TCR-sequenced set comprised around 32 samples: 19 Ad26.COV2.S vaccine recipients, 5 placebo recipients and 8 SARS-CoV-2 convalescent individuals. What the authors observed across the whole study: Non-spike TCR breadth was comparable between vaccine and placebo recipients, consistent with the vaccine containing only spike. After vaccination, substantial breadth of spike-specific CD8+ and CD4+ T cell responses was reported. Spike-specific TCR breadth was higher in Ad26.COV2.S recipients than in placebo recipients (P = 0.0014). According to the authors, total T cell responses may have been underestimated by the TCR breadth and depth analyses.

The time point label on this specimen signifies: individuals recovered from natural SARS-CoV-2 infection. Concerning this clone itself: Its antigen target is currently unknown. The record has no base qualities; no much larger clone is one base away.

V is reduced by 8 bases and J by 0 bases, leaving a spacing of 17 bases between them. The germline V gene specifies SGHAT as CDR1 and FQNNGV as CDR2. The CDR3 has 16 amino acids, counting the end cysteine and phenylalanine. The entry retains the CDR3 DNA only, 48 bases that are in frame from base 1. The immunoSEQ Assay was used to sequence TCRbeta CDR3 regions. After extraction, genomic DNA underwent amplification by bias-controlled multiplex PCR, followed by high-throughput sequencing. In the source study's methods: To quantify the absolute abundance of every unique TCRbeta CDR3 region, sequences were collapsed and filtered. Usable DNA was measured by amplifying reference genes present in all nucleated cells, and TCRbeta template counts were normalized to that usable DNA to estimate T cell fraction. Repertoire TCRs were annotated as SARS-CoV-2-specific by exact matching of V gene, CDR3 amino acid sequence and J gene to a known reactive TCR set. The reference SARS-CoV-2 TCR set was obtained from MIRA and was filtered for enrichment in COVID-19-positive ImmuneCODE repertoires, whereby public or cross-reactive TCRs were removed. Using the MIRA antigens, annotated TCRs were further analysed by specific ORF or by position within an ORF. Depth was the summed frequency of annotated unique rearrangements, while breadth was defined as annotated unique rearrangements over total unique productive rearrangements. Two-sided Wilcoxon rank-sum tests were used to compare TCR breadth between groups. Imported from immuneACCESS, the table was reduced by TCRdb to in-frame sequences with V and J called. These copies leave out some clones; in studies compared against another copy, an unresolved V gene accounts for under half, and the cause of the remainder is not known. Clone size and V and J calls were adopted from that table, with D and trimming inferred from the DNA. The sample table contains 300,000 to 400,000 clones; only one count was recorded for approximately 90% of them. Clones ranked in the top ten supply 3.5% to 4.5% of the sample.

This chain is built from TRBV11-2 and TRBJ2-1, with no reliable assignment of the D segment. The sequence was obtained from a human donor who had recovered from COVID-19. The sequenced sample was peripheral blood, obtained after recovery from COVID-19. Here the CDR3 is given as CASLSVDGRSYNEQFF. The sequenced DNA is TGTGCCAGCTTATCGGTTGATGGGCGCTCCTACAATGAGCAGTTCTTC. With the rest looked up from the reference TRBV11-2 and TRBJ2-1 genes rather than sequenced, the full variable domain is EAGVAQSPRYKIIEKRQSVAFWCNPISGHATLYWYQQILGQGPKLLIQFQNNGVVDDSQLPKDRFSAERLKGVDSTLKIQPAKLEDSAVYLCASLSVDGRSYNEQFFGPGTRLTVL.